This section outlines one TCR beta chain sequence together with its context. This clone was seen a single time. Its antigen target is currently unknown. Qualities for individual bases were not recorded, and no much larger clone is one base off. Collaborating institutions collected whole blood in K2EDTA tubes following their own protocols. Collaborator samples were shipped for TCRbeta analysis as frozen whole blood, isolated PBMCs, or DNA extracted from either sample type. This sample is drawn from a study of blood T cell repertoires in COVID-19 (dated by TCRdb to the early 2020s). Study-wide context: Samples from collaborators originated in the United States, Italy and Spain and spanned both the acute and convalescent phases of COVID-19. The material from the prospective study consisted of cDNA or gDNA derived from T cells, B-cell-depleted T cells, or PBMCs. Subjects who had been exposed to COVID-19, were actively infected with it, or had recovered from it provided the deeply sampled blood TCRbeta repertoires that made up the dataset. A freely available public database, intended as a resource for researchers studying the immune response to SARS-CoV-2, is where the repertoires were released. Samples came from the ongoing ImmuneRACE study (first 160 participants) plus 1,254 subjects from 6 global collaborators. Nearly every sample came with metadata listing a de-identified subject ID, COVID-19 status, age in years and sex. Where HLA class I and class II types were available, the types were taken from metadata supplied by the sample provider, not from assay-based typing.

TCRbeta CDR3 regions were amplified from genomic DNA by means of the immunoSEQ Assay, a bias-controlled multiplex PCR. Per the original workflow: Nucleated cell counts per sample were estimated from amplification of reference gene primers within the assay. Sequence reads were collapsed and filtered to measure the absolute abundance of every unique TCRbeta CDR3 rearrangement. For each sample, productive Simpson clonality was calculated by taking the square root of Simpson's diversity index across productive rearrangements. As stored in TCRdb, this immuneACCESS dataset retains in-frame rearrangements with V and J assigned. A fraction of the clones does not appear; measured against another copy, unresolved V genes explain less than half of the discrepancy, and the remainder lacks a known reason. Clone size and V and J calls were adopted from that table, with D and trimming inferred from the DNA. The sample table shows approximately 80,000 clones, and under 85% are seen once. The ten largest clones represent approximately 2.3% of the sample.

The germline V gene provides CDR1 KGHSH and CDR2 LQKENI. The CDR3, from cysteine to phenylalanine, totals 15 residues. Only the CDR3 DNA stays, 45 bases, in frame from base 1. V gives up 5 bases and J gives up 1 base, and the segment between their germline ends measures 14 bases. Summary of the overall study and its limitations: Clinical and demographic metadata were provided uncurated, with the amount varying by source and participant.

This TCR derives from a woman aged 70-85 years with acute or convalescent COVID-19. The V gene is TRBV18 and the J gene is TRBJ1-1, with a weak D call of TRBD1 (5 bases match). Sequenced: peripheral blood. The nucleotide sequence is TGTGCCAGCTCATCGGCTCGGGGGGAGAACACTGAAGCTTTCTTT. Its translation reads: CASSSARGENTEAFF.